These T cell receptor beta chains were read from a single sample in a study of blood T cell repertoires in COVID-19. Repertoires were generated with immunoSEQ multiplex PCR, while TCRdb's copy carries only in-frame clones and drops some. The sample has over 85,000 clones, approximately 90% seen once; the top ten hold over 3%. The material sequenced was peripheral blood. The receptors come from a woman between 50 and 59 years old with acute or convalescent COVID-19. Each CDR3 is given with its conserved first and last residue. Fields, in order: D gene, V gene, clone size, J gene, CDR3 DNA, CDR3 protein. A D gene is named only where the DNA matches it firmly. Clone size appears in some rows only: once, few, many, or a class for an expanded clone.

NA,TRBV9,NA,TRBJ1-6,TGTGCCAGCAGGTCCCCGGGGAATAATTCACCCCTCCACTTT,CASRSPGNNSPLHF
TRBD2,TRBV2,NA,TRBJ2-2,TGTGCCAGCAGTGGTCTAGCGGTAGGCGGGGAGCTGTTTTTT,CASSGLAVGGELFF
NA,TRBV11-2,NA,TRBJ2-7,TGTGCCAGCAGCTTAACAAGAACCGAGCAGTACTTC,CASSLTRTEQYF
NA,TRBV2,once,TRBJ1-1,TGTGCCAGCAGTGAAACGAGGGCTGAAGCTTTCTTT,CASSETRAEAFF
NA,TRBV4-1,NA,TRBJ1-4,TGCGCCAGCAGCCAAGAGAGTCAGGGCGGGGATGAAAAACTGTTTTTT,CASSQESQGGDEKLFF
NA,TRBV5-1,few,TRBJ2-2,TGCGCCAGCAGCTTGGCCGTGGGAGGAACAGGCACCGGGGAGCTGTTTTTT,CASSLAVGGTGTGELFF
TRBD1,TRBV2,NA,TRBJ2-1,TGTGCCAGCAAATCAGACAGGGTCTCCTACAATGAGCAGTTCTTC,CASKSDRVSYNEQFF
TRBD2,TRBV5-5,NA,TRBJ2-7,TGTGCCAGCAGTCCCGGCGCGGGAGGCCACTACGAGCAGTACTTC,CASSPGAGGHYEQYF
NA,TRBV18,NA,TRBJ1-2,TGTGCCAGCTCCGGGGAGGGATACTATGGCTACACCTTC,CASSGEGYYGYTF
NA,TRBV6-5,NA,TRBJ1-1,TGTGCCAGCAGGGAGACTGGGAACACTGAAGCTTTCTTT,CASRETGNTEAFF
NA,TRBV24-1,NA,TRBJ2-5,TGTGCCACCAGCCCGGGGGCAGGGGGGAAAGAGACCCAGTACTTC,CATSPGAGGKETQYF
TRBD2,TRBV3-1/TRBV3-2,NA,TRBJ2-7,TGTGCCAGCAGCCTTGCAGCGGGAGGGCCGGTCGAGCAGTACTTC,CASSLAAGGPVEQYF
NA,TRBV24-1,NA,TRBJ2-5,TGTGCCACCAGTCCAGGAAGCCCCTACCAAGAGACCCAGTACTTC,CATSPGSPYQETQYF